This TCR beta chain was observed in a study of blood T cell repertoires in COVID-19. Assay used: immunoSEQ multiplex PCR; TCRdb lists only in-frame clones, some missing. Here the sample spans over 10,000 clones, 80% to 90% being singletons. This receptor was obtained from a man older than 75 with acute or convalescent COVID-19. Material for sequencing was peripheral blood.

For the CDR3, the DNA is TGCGCCAGCAGTGATAGCGGGAGCGGCTACGAGCAGTACTTC. Encoded protein: CASSDSGSGYEQYF. V is TRBV10-2 and J is TRBJ2-7, with 9 bases aligning to TRBD2. The CDR3 runs to 14 residues. Unmatched junction bases numbered 3, after V lost 3 bases and J lost 3 bases. Germline values: CDR1 WSHSY, CDR2 SAAADI.